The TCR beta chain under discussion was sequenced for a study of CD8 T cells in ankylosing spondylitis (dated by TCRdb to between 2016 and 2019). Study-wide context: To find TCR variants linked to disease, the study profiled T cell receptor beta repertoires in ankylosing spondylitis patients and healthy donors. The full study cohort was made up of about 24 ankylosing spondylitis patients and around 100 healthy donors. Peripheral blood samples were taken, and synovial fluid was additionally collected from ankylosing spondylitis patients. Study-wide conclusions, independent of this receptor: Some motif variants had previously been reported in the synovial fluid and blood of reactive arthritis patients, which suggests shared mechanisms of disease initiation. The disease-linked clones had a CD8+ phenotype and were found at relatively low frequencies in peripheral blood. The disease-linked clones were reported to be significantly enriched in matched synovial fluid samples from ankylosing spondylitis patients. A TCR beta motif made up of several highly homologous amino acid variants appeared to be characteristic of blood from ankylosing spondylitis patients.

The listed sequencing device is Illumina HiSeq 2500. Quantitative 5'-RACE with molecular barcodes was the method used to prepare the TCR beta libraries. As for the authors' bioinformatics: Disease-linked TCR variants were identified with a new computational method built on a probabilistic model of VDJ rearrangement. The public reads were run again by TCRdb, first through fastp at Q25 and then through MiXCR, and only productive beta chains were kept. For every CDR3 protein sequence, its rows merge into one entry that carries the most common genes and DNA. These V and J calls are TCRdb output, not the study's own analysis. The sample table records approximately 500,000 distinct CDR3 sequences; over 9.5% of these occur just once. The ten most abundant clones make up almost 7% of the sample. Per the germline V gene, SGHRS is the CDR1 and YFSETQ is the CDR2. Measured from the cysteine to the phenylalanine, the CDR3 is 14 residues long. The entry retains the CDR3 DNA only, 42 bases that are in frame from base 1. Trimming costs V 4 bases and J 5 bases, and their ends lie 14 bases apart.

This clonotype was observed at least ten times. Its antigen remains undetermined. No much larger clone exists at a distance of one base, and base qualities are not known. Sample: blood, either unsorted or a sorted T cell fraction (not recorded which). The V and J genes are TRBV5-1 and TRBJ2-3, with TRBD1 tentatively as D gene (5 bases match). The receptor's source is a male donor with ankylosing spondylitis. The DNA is TGCGCCAGCAGCCACCCACCCCAGGGAGATACGCAGTATTTT. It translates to CASSHPPQGDTQYF.